What follows is one TCR beta chain and its context. The antigen remains unidentified. The data are from a study of cytomegalovirus exposure and HLA in healthy donors. Study-wide results and limits: Overall, roughly 170 TCR beta chains were annotated as cytomegalovirus-associated.

Germline V gene data show CDR1 as SGHTA and CDR2 as FQGNSA. The CDR3 has 16 residues. V was shortened by 5 bases and J by 7 bases, with 21 bases between the two germline ends. Both 60 Vbeta primers and 13 Jbeta primers went into the PCR. Sequencing was performed with immunoSEQ multiplex PCR; in TCRdb, only in-frame clones are kept and a portion is missing. The data contain 200,000 to 250,000 clones, around 83% of them singletons. The sample was PBMCs. The clonotype comes from a woman aged 45 to 65 in good health and CMV-seropositive. The J gene is TRBJ1-5, the V gene TRBV7-2; D is undetermined. The CDR3 DNA reads as TGTGCCAGCAGCGTACCTCGAAAACCCTGGGCGCAGCCCCAGCATTTT. This translates into CASSVPRKPWAQPQHF.